The table lists the clone carrying this T cell receptor beta chain with a count of one. Its antigen is still unknown. The CDR3 covers 13 residues. V lost 5 bases and J 6 bases, leaving 11 bases between the germline ends. Germline V gene lookup returns CDR1 LNHNV and CDR2 YYDKDF (reference sequence). The assay was immunoSEQ multiplex PCR, and TCRdb's table has in-frame clones only and misses some. The table lists around 63,000 clones, approximately 90% of them singletons. The sample originates from a study of OX40 agonist ivuxolimab in advanced cancers. Study outcomes and limitations: Not determined was the antigen specificity of the expanded peripheral T cells. Relative to CD4+, CD8+ T cells held more expanded clones on average.

The V gene is TRBV15, the J gene TRBJ1-5; D perhaps matches TRBD1 (5 bases). The sequenced sample was CD4+ or CD8+ T cells sorted from blood, obtained in a trial of the OX40 agonist ivuxolimab. The origin of this receptor is an adult with an advanced solid tumor such as melanoma, head and neck, liver or kidney cancer. In DNA form, the CDR3 reads TGTGCCACCAGCGCCAGGGCGCCTCAGCCCCAGCATTTT. This codes for CATSARAPQPQHF.